This passage covers 16 T cell receptor beta chains from one sample sequenced in a study of healthy donors' naive CD4 and CD8 T cells. TCR libraries were built from about 520 ng of total RNA by linear amplification. From the reads, TCRdb called clonotypes with MiXCR, one entry per CDR3 protein. The sample yields approximately 180,000 distinct CDR3 sequences, over 60% seen once. Sequencing input: naive CD4+ and CD8+ T cells sorted from blood, pooled from several donors. Receptors originate from a pool of human donors in good health; the sample pools cells from several healthy donors.

The chain recombines TRBV29-1 with TRBJ2-7; D is undetermined. Trimming left V 4 bases short and J 3 bases short, with 10 bases between. From germline, CDR1 is SQVTM and CDR2 ANQGSEA. There are 12 residues in the CDR3. The CDR3, as DNA: TGCAGCGTTGCTACAGTTTACTACGAGCAGTACTTC. Amino acids: CSVATVYYEQYF.

This rearrangement joins TRBV6-4 to TRBJ2-7; tentatively, D is TRBD1 (5 bases). Trimming shortened V by 1 base and J by 4 bases, and 8 bases separated the two germline ends. The CDR3 sequence is 13 residues long. CDR1 is MRHNA, CDR2 SNTAGT, per germline. CDR3 DNA: TGTGCCAGCAGTGACTTCCCAGGGTACGAGCAGTACTTC. As protein: CASSDFPGYEQYF.

The genes are TRBV7-2 and TRBJ2-7, with a weak D call TRBD2 (6 bases). CDR1 is SGHTA, CDR2 FQGNSA, per germline. With 5 bases removed from V and 4 bases from J, the gap between germline ends came to 24 bases. CDR3 length equals 17 residues. CDR3 in amino acids: CASSPPGPAGNLYEQYF. The CDR3 DNA follows: TGTGCCAGCAGCCCCCCGGGGCCCGCGGGAAACCTTTACGAGCAGTACTTC.

This clonotype has just a few counts. The chain uses TRBV5-6 and TRBJ1-1; TRBD1 matches at 7 bases. With V trimmed by 3 bases and J by 0 bases, 2 bases remained unmatched. The germline gives CDR1 SGHDT, CDR2 YYEEEE. CDR3 length equals 14 residues. CDR3 nucleotide sequence: TGTGCCAGCAGCTCGACAGGGATGAACACTGAAGCTTTCTTT. It encodes CASSSTGMNTEAFF. Drawing the rest from reference TRBV5-6 and TRBJ1-1, the complete variable domain is DAGVTQSPTHLIKTRGQQVTLRCSPKSGHDTVSWYQQALGQGPQFIFQYYEEEERQRGNFPDRFSGHQFPNYSSELNVNALLLGDSALYLCASSSTGMNTEAFFGQGTRLTVV.

The genes are TRBV27 and TRBJ2-7; D gene uncertain. The V end lost 0 bases, the J end lost 3 bases, and 12 bases lay between the germline ends. CDR3 length equals 15 residues. CDR1 is MNHEY, CDR2 SMNVEV, per germline (reference sequence). The DNA for the CDR3 is TGTGCCAGCAGTTTATCGTCCGGAAACCTCTACGAGCAGTACTTC. Encoded protein: CASSLSSGNLYEQYF.

This chain joins TRBV19 and TRBJ2-7, with 10 positions matching TRBD1. Germline trimming cut 6 bases from V and 5 bases from J; bases unmatched to any gene: 13. This CDR3 contains 16 residues. Germline CDR1 and CDR2: LNHDA and SQIVND (reference sequence). This CDR3 reads CASSNSDRGRPDEQYF. Here the CDR3 DNA reads TGTGCCAGTAGCAATTCCGACAGGGGGCGGCCAGACGAGCAGTACTTC.

V and J are TRBV7-9 and TRBJ2-2; 7 bases map to TRBD2. This CDR3 comprises 13 residues. Germline CDR1 is SEHNR and CDR2 is FQNEAQ (reference sequence). V shed 5 bases and J 6 bases; nucleotides not matched to a gene: 3. CDR3 loop: CASSPRGSGELFF. The CDR3 coding sequence is TGTGCCAGCAGCCCGCGGGGGTCCGGGGAGCTGTTTTTT.

The rearrangement joins TRBV27 to TRBJ1-1; 7 bases match TRBD1. Germline CDR1 is MNHEY and CDR2 is SMNVEV (reference sequence). The CDR3 has 16 amino acids. V was pared by 0 bases and J by 1 base, with 5 bases of the junction left unmatched. CDR3 sequence: CASSLSLGTANTEAFF. CDR3 DNA sequence: TGTGCCAGCAGTTTATCACTAGGGACAGCGAACACTGAAGCTTTCTTT.

This clonotype appeared a few times. J is TRBJ2-2 and V is TRBV6-1; D is unclear. V was trimmed by 5 bases and J by 0 bases, leaving 7 bases between them. Germline loops: CDR1 MNHNS, CDR2 SASEGT. The CDR3 runs 14 residues. Here the CDR3 DNA reads TGTGCCAGCAGTTACGGGCCGAACACCGGGGAGCTGTTTTTT. Protein: CASSYGPNTGELFF.

The V gene is TRBV18, the J gene TRBJ2-3; 7 nucleotides match TRBD1. Germline V lookup: CDR1 KGHSH, CDR2 LQKENI. V dropped 3 bases and J dropped 2; count of bases not matched to a gene: 5. The CDR3 is 15 residues long. CDR3 sequence reads: CASSPGTENTDTQYF. The CDR3 DNA sequence: TGTGCCAGCTCACCCGGGACAGAGAACACAGATACGCAGTATTTT. The full variable domain, rest sourced from reference TRBV18 and TRBJ2-3, is NAGVMQNPRHLVRRRGQEARLRCSPMKGHSHVYWYRQLPEEGLKFMVYLQKENIIDESGMPKERFSAEFPKEGPSILRIQQVVRGDSAAYFCASSPGTENTDTQYFGPGTRLTVL.

The rearrangement joins TRBV30 to TRBJ2-7; D call uncertain. V was shortened by 0 bases and J by 1 base, with 7 bases between the two germline ends. This CDR3 spans 13 amino acids. Germline V gene sequence: CDR1 GTSNPN, CDR2 SVGIG (reference sequence). The CDR3 region is CAWSVPASYEQYV. The CDR3 DNA reads TGTGCCTGGAGTGTACCAGCTTCCTACGAGCAGTACGTC.

This clonotype occurred once. CDR3 nucleotide sequence: TGTGCCAGCAGTGAATCGGGACAGATTGTCTCCTACAATGAGCAGTTCTTC. Its translation: CASSESGQIVSYNEQFF. The chain recombines TRBV6-1 with TRBJ2-1; 7 bases are shared with TRBD1. The CDR3 extends over 17 amino acids. Trimming removed 2 bases from V and 0 bases from J; junction bases left unmatched: 7. The germline CDR1 and CDR2 sequences are MNHNS and SASEGT.

This clonotype has a handful of counts. The chain employs TRBV29-1 and TRBJ2-7; perhaps TRBD2 as D (5 bases). With 4 bases removed from V and 0 bases from J, the gap between germline ends came to 10 bases. There are 13 residues in the CDR3. CDR1 SQVTM and CDR2 ANQGSEA come from the germline V gene. The CDR3 DNA reads as TGCAGCGTTGGGCTAGCAGTCTCCTACGAGCAGTACTTC. It encodes CSVGLAVSYEQYF.

The V gene is TRBV18, the J gene TRBJ1-6; 10 bases fit TRBD1. This CDR3 has 16 residues. After removal of 6 bases from V and 9 bases from J, the junction contained 11 bases not matched to a gene. The germline CDR1 and CDR2 sequences are KGHSH and LQKENI. CDR3 nucleotide sequence: TGTGCCAGCTCGGACGGGACAGGGGTCGGTAGTTCACCCCTCCACTTT. Residues: CASSDGTGVGSSPLHF.

The genes are TRBV30 and TRBJ2-5, with 8 positions matching TRBD2. The CDR3 sequence is 15 residues long. In germline, CDR1 is GTSNPN, CDR2 SVGIG (reference sequence). V dropped 3 bases and J dropped 1; count of bases not matched to a gene: 7. CDR3 sequence reads: CAWRTGLGSQETQYF. In nucleotides, the CDR3 is TGTGCCTGGAGGACGGGACTAGGCAGCCAAGAGACCCAGTACTTC.

This clonotype was detected a few times. The chain links TRBV27 to TRBJ2-1; 7 bases map to TRBD2. CDR3 size: 16 residues. The germline V gene encodes CDR1 MNHEY and CDR2 SMNVEV (reference sequence). V lost 3 bases and J lost 1; bases outside the gene matches: 6. This chain's CDR3 is CASSFSAGESYNEQFF. The CDR3 DNA reads as TGTGCCAGCAGTTTTAGTGCGGGAGAATCCTACAATGAGCAGTTCTTC.